What follows is one T cell receptor beta chain and its context. The antigen remains undetermined. This record comes from a study of cytomegalovirus exposure and HLA in healthy donors. Study results and limitations: It has been reported that TCR beta sequences accurately predicted the HLA-A and HLA-B alleles of most subjects. There were reportedly fewer N-insertions in an Asian-associated ancestry cluster than the approximately 700-donor mean, in a later analysis.

From germline, CDR1 is SEHNR and CDR2 FQNEAQ (reference sequence). The CDR3 totals 15 residues. V lost 4 bases and J 2 bases, leaving 15 bases between the germline ends. It was with 60 Vbeta and 13 Jbeta primers that the PCR ran. Clones were read by immunoSEQ multiplex PCR, and TCRdb kept only the in-frame ones, dropping some. The sample holds under 150,000 clones; about 64% are singletons and the top ten take roughly 8%. The sequence was obtained from a man between 18 and 35 years old in good health and CMV-seropositive. The rearrangement uses TRBV7-9 and TRBJ2-7, with D maybe TRBD2 (6 bases). Sequencing input: PBMCs. As DNA, the CDR3 is TGTGCCAGCAGCTCGTGGATCGGGGGAACCTACGAGCAGTACTTC. Amino acid sequence: CASSSWIGGTYEQYF.